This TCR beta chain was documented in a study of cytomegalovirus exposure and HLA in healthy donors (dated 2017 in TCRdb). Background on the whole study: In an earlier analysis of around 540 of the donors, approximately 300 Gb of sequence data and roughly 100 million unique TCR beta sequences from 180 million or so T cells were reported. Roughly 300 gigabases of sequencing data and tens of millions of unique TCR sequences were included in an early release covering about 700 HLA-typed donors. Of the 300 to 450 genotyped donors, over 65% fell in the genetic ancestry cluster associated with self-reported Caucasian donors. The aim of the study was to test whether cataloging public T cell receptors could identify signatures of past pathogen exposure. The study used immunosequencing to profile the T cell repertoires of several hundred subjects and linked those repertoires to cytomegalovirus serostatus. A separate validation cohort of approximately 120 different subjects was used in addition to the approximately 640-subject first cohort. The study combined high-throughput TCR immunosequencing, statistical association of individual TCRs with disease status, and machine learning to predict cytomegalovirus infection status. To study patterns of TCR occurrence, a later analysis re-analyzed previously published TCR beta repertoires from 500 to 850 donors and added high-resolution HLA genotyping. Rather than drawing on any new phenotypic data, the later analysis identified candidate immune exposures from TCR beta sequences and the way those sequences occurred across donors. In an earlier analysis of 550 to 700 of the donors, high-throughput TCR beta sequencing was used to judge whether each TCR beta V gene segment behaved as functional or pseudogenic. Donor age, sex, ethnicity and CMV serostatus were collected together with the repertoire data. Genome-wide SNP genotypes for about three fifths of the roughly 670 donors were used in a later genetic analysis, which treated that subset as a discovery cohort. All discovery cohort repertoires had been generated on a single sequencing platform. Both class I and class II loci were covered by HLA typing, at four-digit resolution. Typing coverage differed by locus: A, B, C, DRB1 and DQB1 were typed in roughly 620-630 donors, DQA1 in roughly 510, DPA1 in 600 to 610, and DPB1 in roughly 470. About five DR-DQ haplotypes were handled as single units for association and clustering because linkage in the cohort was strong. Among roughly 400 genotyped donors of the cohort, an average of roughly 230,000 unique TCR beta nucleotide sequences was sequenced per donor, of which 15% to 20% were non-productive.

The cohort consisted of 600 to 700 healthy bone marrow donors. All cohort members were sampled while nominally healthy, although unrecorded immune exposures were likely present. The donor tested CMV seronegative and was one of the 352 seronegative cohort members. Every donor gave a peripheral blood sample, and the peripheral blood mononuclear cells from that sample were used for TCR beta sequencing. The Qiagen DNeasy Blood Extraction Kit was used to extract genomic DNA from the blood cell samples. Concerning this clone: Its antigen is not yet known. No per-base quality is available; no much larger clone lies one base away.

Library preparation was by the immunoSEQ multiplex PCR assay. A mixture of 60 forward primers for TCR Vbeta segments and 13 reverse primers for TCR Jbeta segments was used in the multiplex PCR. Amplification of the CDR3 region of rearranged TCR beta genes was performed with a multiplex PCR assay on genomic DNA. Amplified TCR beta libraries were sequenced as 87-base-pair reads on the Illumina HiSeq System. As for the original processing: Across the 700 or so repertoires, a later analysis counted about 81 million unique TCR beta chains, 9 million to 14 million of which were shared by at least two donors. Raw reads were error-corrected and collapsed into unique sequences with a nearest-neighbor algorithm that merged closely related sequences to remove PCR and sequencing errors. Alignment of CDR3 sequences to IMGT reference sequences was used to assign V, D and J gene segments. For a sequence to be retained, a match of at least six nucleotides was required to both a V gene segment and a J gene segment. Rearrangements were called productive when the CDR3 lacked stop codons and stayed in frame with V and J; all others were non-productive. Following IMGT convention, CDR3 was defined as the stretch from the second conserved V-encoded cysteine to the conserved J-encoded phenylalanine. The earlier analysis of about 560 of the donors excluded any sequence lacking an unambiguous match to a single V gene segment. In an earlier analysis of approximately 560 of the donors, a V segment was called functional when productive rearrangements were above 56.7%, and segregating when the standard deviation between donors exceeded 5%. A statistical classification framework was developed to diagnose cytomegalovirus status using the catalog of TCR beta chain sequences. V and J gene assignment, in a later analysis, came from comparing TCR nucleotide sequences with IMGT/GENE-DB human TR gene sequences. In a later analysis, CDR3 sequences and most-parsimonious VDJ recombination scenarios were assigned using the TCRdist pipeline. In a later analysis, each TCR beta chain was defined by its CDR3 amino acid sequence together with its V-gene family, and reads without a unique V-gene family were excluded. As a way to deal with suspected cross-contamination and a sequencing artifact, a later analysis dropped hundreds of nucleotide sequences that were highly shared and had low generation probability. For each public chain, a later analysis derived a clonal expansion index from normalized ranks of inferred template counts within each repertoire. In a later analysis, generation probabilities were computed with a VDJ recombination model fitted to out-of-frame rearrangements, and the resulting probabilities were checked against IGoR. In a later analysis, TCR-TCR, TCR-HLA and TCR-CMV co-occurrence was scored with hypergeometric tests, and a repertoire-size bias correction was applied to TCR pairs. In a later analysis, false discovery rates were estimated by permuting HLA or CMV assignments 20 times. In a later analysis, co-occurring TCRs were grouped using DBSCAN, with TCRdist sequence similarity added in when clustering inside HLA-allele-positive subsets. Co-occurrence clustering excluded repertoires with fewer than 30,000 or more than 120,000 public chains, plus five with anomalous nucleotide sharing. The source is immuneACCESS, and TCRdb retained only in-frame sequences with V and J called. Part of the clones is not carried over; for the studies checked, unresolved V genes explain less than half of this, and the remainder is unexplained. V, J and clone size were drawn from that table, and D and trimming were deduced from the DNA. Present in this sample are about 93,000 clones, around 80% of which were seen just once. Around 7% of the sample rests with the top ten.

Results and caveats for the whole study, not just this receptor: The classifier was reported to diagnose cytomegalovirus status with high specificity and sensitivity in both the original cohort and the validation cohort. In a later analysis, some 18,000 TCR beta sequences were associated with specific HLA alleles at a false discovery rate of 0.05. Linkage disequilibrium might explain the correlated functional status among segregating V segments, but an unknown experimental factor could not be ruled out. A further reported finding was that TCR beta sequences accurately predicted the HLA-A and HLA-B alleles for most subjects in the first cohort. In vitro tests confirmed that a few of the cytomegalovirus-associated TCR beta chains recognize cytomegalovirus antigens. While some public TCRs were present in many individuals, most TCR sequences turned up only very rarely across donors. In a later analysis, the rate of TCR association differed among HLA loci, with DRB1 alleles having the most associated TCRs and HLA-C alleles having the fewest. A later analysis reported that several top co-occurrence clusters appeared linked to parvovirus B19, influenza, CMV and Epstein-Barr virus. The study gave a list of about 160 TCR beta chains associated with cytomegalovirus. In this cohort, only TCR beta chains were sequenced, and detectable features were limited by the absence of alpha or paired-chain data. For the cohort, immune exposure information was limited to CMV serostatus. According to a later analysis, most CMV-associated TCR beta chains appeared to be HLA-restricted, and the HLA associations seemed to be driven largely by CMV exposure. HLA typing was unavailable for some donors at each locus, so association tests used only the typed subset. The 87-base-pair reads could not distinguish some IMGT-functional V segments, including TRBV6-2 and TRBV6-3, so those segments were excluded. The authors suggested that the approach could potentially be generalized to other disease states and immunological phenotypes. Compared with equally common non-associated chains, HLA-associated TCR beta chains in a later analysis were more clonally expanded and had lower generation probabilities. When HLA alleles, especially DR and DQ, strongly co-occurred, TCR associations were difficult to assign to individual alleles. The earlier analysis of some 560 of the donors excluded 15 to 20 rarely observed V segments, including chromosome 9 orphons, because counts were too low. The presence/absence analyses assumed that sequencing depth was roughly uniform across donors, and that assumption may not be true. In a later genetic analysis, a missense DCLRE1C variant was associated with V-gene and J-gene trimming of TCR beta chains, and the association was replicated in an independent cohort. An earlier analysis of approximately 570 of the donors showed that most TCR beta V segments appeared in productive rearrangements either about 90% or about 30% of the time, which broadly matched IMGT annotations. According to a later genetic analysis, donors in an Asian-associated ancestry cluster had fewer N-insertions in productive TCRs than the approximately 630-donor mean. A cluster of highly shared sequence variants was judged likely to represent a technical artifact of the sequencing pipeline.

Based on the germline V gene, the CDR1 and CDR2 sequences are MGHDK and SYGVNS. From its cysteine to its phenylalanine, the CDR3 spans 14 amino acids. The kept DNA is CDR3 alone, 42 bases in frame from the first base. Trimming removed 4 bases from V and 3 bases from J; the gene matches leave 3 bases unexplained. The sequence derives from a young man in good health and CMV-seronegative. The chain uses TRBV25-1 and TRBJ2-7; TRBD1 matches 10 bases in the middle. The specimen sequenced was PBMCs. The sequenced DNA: TGTGCCAGCAGTGTAGGACAGGGGGTCTACGAGCAGTACTTC. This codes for CASSVGQGVYEQYF.